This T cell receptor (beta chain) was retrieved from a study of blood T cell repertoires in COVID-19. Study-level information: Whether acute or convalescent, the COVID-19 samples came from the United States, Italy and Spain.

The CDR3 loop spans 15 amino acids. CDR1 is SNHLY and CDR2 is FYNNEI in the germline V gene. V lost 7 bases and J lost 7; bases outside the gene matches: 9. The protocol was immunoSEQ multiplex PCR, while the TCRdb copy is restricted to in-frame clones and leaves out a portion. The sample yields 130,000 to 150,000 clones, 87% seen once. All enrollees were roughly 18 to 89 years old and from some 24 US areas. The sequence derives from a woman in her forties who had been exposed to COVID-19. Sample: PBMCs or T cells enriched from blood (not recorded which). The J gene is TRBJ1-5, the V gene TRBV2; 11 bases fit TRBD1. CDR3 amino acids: CASTRGQGDRQPQHF. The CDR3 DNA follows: TGTGCCAGCACCCGGGGACAGGGGGACCGGCAGCCCCAGCATTTT.